The 9 T cell receptor beta chains reported below all come from one sample, sequenced in a study of CD8 T cells in Susac syndrome. cDNA came from approximately 0.5 to 1 ug RNA primed by random hexamers. TCRdb re-analysed the immunoSEQ multiplex PCR reads in MiXCR, keeping a single row per CDR3 protein. The data contain tens of thousands of distinct CDR3 sequences, approximately 93% of them singletons. Sequenced sample: CD4+ T cells from PBMCs. These receptors all stem from a human donor with Susac syndrome.

J is TRBJ1-1 and V is TRBV5-6; D may be TRBD1 (6 bases). This CDR3 contains 15 residues. Germline CDR1 reads SGHDT; CDR2 reads YYEEEE. V gave up 4 bases and J gave up 0 bases, with 13 bases separating them. The CDR3 region has the DNA TGTGCCAGCAGCCGGGGACACCCCATGAACACTGAAGCTTTCTTT. Translated, it gives CASSRGHPMNTEAFF.

This clonotype was observed once. The chain is built from TRBV7-2 and TRBJ1-6; D call uncertain. The germline CDR1 and CDR2 sequences are SGHTA and FQGNSA. The CDR3 contains 13 residues. Trimming took off 4 bases at V and 7 bases at J, with 8 bases between the two ends. The CDR3 loop is CASSSERNSPLHF. The CDR3 bases are TGTGCCAGCAGCTCAGAGAGAAATTCACCCCTCCACTTT.

The chain couples TRBV25-1 to TRBJ1-1; D ambiguous. The V and J ends lost 0 bases and 3 bases respectively, with 5 bases between them. Germline CDR1 and CDR2: MGHDK and SYGVNS. The CDR3 is 13 amino acids. CDR3 amino acids: CASSEYRDTEAFF. The CDR3 DNA reads as TGTGCCAGCAGTGAATATAGGGACACTGAAGCTTTCTTT.

The chain carries TRBV14 and TRBJ2-7, with D tentatively TRBD1 or TRBD2 (6 bases each). V was cut by 5 bases and J by 5 bases, with 10 bases left in between. The CDR3 covers 12 residues. Germline V gives CDR1 SGHDN, CDR2 FVKESK. CDR3 region: CASSYGGDEQYF. The CDR3 DNA is TGTGCCAGCAGCTACGGGGGCGACGAGCAGTACTTC.

This chain uses TRBV4-3 with TRBJ2-7, with unresolved D. Germline V gene sequence: CDR1 LGHNA, CDR2 YSLEER. Trimming removed 0 bases at V and 3 bases at J, with 12 bases between. The CDR3 is 15 amino acids. The CDR3 DNA reads TGCGCCAGCAGCCAAGATTTGCGGCCCCACTACGAGCAGTACTTC. It specifies CASSQDLRPHYEQYF.

The CDR3 coding sequence is TGCAGTTCAACTTACGGGCAGGGACAAAGAGGGACCCAGTACTTC. Its protein product is CSSTYGQGQRGTQYF. V is TRBV29-1 and J is TRBJ2-5, with a weak D call TRBD1 (6 bases). The germline V gene encodes CDR1 SQVTM and CDR2 ANQGSEA. The CDR3 contains 15 residues. Variable domain in full (rest from reference TRBV29-1 and TRBJ2-5): SAVISQKPSRDICQRGTSLTIQCQVDSQVTMMFWYRQQPGQSLTLIATANQGSEATYESGFVIDKFPISRPNLTFSTLTVSNMSPEDSSIYLCSSTYGQGQRGTQYFGPGTRLLVL.

The chain combines TRBV28 with TRBJ1-6, with D possibly matching TRBD1 (6 bases). CDR1 is MDHEN, CDR2 SYDVKM, per germline. Trimming shortened V by 4 bases and J by 9 bases, and 13 bases separated the two germline ends. The CDR3 extends over 14 amino acids. The CDR3 nucleotides are TGTGCCAGCAGTTCCGGGGGCGACATTTCACCCCTCCACTTT. It is translated as CASSSGGDISPLHF.

This CDR3 reads CASSAAGSHNEQFF. In DNA, the CDR3 is TGTGCCAGCAGCGCCGCCGGGTCCCACAATGAGCAGTTCTTC. The gene calls are TRBV25-1 and TRBJ2-1; the D is unclear. With 6 bases removed from V and 5 bases from J, the gap between germline ends came to 14 bases. The germline V gene encodes CDR1 MGHDK and CDR2 SYGVNS. The CDR3 is 14 residues long.

This rearrangement joins TRBV7-9 to TRBJ2-5; D is unclear. V was pared by 11 bases and J by 4 bases, with 14 bases between. The CDR3 runs to 12 residues. Germline loops: CDR1 SEHNR, CDR2 FQNEAQ (reference sequence). The CDR3 bases are TGTGCCTCCGATAGGGCCCCAGAGACCCAGTACTTC. The encoded protein is CASDRAPETQYF.